This T cell receptor (beta chain) appears in the sequencing data of a study of T cell responses to AZD1222 COVID-19 vaccine. Study-level information: Pooling of second doses given at about 4 or about 12 weeks was done.

TCRdb's copy holds only in-frame clones and misses some; the assay was immunoSEQ multiplex PCR. This sample has around 120,000 clones, with roughly 90% found just once. The sequencing used peripheral blood, collected on day 0 of AZD1222 vaccination. The clonotype originates from an adult in good health.

This CDR3 is CAWQGNMNTEAFF. The CDR3 coding sequence is TGTGCCTGGCAGGGGAATATGAACACTGAAGCTTTCTTT. The chain carries TRBV30 and TRBJ1-1; the D gene is possibly TRBD1 (6 bases). This CDR3 is 13 amino acids long. V lost 5 bases to trimming and J lost 0 bases, with 10 bases between them. Germline V gene data show CDR1 as GTSNPN and CDR2 as SVGIG (reference sequence).